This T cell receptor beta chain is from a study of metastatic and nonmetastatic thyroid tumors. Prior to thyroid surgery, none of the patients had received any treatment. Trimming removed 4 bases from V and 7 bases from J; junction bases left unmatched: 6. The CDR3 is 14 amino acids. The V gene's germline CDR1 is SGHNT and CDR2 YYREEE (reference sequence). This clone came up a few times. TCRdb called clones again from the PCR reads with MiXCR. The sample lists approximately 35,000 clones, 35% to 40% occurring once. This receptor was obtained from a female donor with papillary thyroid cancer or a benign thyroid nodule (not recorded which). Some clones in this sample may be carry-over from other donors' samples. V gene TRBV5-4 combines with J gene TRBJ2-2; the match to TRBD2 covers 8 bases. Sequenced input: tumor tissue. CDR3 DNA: TGTGCCAGCAGCGCGGGACTAGGGGTCGGGGAGCTGTTTTTT. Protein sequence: CASSAGLGVGELFF.